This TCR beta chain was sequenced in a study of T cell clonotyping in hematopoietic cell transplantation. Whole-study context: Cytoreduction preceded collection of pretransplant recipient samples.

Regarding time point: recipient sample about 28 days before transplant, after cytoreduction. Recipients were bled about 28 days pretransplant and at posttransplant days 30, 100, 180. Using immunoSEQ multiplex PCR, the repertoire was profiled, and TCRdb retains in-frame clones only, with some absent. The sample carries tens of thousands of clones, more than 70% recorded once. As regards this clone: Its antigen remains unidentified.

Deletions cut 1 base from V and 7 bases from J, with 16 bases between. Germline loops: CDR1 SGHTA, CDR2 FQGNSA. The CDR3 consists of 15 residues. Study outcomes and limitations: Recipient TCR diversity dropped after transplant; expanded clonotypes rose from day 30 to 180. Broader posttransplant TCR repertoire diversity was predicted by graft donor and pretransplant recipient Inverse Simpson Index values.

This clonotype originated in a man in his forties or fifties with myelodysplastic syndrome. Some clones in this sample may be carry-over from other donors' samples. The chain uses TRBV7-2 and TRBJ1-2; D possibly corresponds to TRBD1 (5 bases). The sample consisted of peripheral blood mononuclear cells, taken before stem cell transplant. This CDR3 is CASSLGATQGRGYTF. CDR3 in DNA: TGTGCCAGCAGCTTAGGAGCAACTCAGGGTCGTGGCTACACCTTC.